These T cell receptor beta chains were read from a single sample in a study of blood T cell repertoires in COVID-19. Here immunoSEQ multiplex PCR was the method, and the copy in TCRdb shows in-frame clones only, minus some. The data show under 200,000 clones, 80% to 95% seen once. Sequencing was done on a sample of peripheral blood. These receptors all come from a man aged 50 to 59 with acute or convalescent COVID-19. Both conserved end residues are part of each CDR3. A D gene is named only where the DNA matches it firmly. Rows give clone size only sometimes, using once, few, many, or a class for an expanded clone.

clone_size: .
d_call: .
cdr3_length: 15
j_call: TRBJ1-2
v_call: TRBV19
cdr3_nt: TGTGCCAGTACCTCACCGGGGGGGGGACTATCTGGCTACACCTTC
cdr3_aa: CASTSPGGGLSGYTF

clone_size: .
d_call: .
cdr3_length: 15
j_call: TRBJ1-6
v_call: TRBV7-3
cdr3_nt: TGTGCCAGCAGCTTAACCGGGGGGTTAGTTTCACCCCTCCACTTT
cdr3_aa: CASSLTGGLVSPLHF

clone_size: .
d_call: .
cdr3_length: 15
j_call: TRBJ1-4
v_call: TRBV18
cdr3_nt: TGTGCCAGCTCACTAAACCGGGAGGTTTTTGAAAAACTGTTTTTT
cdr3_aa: CASSLNREVFEKLFF

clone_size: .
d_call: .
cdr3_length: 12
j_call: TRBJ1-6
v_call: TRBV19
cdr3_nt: TGTGCCAGTAGGAACAGGAGAGCACCCCTCCACTTT
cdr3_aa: CASRNRRAPLHF

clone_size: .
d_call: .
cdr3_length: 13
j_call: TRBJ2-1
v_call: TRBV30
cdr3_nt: TGTGCTTCACTAGGGCATTCCTACAATGAGCAGTTCTTC
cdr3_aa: CASLGHSYNEQFF

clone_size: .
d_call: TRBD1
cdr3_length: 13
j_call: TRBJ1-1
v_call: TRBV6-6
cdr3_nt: TGTGCCAGTGACTCGGGACAGAGCTTTGAAGCTTTCTTT
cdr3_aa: CASDSGQSFEAFF

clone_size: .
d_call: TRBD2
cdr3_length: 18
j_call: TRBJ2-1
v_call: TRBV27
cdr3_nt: TGTGCCAGCAGTTTTGGGCTAGCGGGAGTGAGCGACGGCAATGAGCAGTTCTTC
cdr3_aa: CASSFGLAGVSDGNEQFF

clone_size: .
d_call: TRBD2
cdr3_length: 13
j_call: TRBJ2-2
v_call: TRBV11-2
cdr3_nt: TGTGCCAGCCTAGCGGGCGTGGCCGGGGAGCTGTTTTTT
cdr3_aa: CASLAGVAGELFF

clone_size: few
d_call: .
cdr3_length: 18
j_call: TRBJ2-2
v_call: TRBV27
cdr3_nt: TGTGCCAGCAGTTTATCGGCTGGACAGCCGACAAACACCGGGGAGCTGTTTTTT
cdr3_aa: CASSLSAGQPTNTGELFF

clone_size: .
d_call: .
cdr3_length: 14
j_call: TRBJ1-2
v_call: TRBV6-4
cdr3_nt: TGTGCCAGTTCACCCCAAATAAACAGTCAGGGCTACACCTTC
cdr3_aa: CASSPQINSQGYTF

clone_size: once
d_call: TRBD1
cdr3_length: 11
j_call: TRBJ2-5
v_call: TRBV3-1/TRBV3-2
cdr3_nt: TGTGCCAGCAGCCAAGGGGGACAGGTCGACTTC
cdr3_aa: CASSQGGQVDF

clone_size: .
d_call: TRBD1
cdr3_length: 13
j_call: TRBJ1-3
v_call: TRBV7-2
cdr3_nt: TGTGCCAGCAGTTACAGGGGTGGAAACACCATATATTTT
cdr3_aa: CASSYRGGNTIYF

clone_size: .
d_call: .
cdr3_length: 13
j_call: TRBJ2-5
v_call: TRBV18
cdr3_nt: TGTGCCAGCTCACTGGGGGGAATGGAGACCCAGTACTTC
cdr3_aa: CASSLGGMETQYF

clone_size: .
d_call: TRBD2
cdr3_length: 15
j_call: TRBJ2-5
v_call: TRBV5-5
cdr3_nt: TGTGCCAGCAGTGGGTCGGGAGGGCCGGGAGAGACCCAGTACTTC
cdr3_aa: CASSGSGGPGETQYF

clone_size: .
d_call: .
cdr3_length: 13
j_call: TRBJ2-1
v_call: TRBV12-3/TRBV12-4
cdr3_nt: TGTGCCAGCTCCCTCCCTCGGGGCAATGAGCAGTTCTTC
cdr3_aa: CASSLPRGNEQFF

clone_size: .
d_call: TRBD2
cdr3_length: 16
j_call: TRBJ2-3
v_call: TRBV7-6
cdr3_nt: TGTGCCAGCAGCTACTGGACTAGCGGATCCACAGATACGCAGTATTTT
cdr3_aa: CASSYWTSGSTDTQYF

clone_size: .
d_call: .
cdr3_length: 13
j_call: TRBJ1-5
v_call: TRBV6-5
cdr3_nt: TGTGCCAGCAGCATCAGGAATAATCAGCCCCAGCATTTT
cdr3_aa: CASSIRNNQPQHF

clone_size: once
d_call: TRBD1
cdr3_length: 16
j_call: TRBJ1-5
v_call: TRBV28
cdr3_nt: TGTGCCAGCAGTTTCTATACAGGGGGTCGCAATCAGCCCCAGCATTTT
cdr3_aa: CASSFYTGGRNQPQHF

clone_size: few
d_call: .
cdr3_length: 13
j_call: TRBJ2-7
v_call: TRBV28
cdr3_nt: TGTGCCAGCAGTTTATTTTCGGGTCTCGAGCAGTACTTC
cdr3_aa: CASSLFSGLEQYF

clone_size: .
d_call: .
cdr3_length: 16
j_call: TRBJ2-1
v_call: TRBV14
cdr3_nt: TGTGCCAGCAGCCAAGATCCCCACGGGGGCTACAATGAGCAGTTCTTC
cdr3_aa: CASSQDPHGGYNEQFF